The 26 T cell receptor beta chains reported below all come from one sample, sequenced in a study of blood T cell repertoires in COVID-19. Measured with immunoSEQ multiplex PCR; TCRdb has only the in-frame clones, and not every one. The repertoire holds some 100,000 clones, with 75% to 90% as singletons. Sequencing used peripheral blood. Receptor source: a human donor with acute or convalescent COVID-19. The donor label of this sample is uncertain.

CDR3 nucleotide sequence: TGTGCCAGCACTCAAGACAGGTGGAACACCGGGGAGCTGTTTTTT. It translates to CASTQDRWNTGELFF. The chain recombines TRBV5-8 with TRBJ2-2; weak D call: TRBD1 (6 bases). The CDR3 covers 15 residues. The V end was cut by 6 bases, the J end by 1 base, with 13 bases between. From germline, CDR1 is SGHTS and CDR2 YDEGEE.

This clone was seen more than once but under ten times. This chain joins TRBV3-1 (or the pseudogene TRBV3-2) and TRBJ1-6; 9 positions agree with TRBD1. The CDR3 runs 14 residues. Germline loops: CDR1 LGHDT, CDR2 YNNKEL (reference sequence). V lost 4 bases and J lost 11; bases outside the gene matches: 6. CDR3 protein: CASSLGQGLTPLHF. Here the CDR3 DNA reads TGTGCCAGCAGCCTAGGACAGGGGCTGACACCCCTCCACTTT.

In its sample, this clone was seen once. This chain links TRBV6-6 with TRBJ2-5; TRBD1 aligns across 10 bases. The CDR3 consists of 14 residues. Germline values: CDR1 MNHNY, CDR2 SVGAGI (reference sequence). Germline trimming cut 4 bases from V and 3 bases from J; bases unmatched to any gene: 2. The CDR3 here is CASSSGTGEETQYF. The CDR3 bases are TGTGCCAGCAGTTCCGGGACAGGGGAAGAGACCCAGTACTTC.

This rearrangement joins TRBV6-5 to TRBJ2-5; 9 bases line up with TRBD2. V lost 6 bases and J lost 3; bases outside the gene matches: 8. CDR3 length equals 15 residues. CDR1 is MNHEY, CDR2 SVGAGI, per germline. The CDR3 DNA reads as TGTGCCAGCAGCGATTCAGCGGGGGGAGAAGAGACCCAGTACTTC. Amino acid sequence: CASSDSAGGEETQYF.

The chain uses TRBV5-4 and TRBJ1-2; 10 bases are shared with TRBD1. Unmatched junction bases numbered 3, after V lost 4 bases and J lost 6 bases. Germline CDR1 is SGHNT and CDR2 is YYREEE (reference sequence). This CDR3 is built from 13 residues. In DNA form, the CDR3 reads TGTGCCAGCAGCGACGGGACAGGGGATGGCTACACCTTC. It codes for CASSDGTGDGYTF.

This clone was picked up a small number of times. The chain recombines TRBV7-2 with TRBJ1-2; D not certain. V lost 1 base to trimming and J lost 8 bases, with 20 bases between them. The length of the CDR3 is 16 residues. Germline-derived CDR1 and CDR2 are SGHTA and FQGNSA. The DNA of the CDR3 is TGTGCCAGCAGCTTAGAAGTGTTTGGGTTTGCGGGCGGCTACACCTTC. This sequence encodes CASSLEVFGFAGGYTF. Using reference TRBV7-2 and TRBJ1-2 for the parts outside the CDR3, the full variable domain is GAGVSQSPSNKVTEKGKDVELRCDPISGHTALYWYRQSLGQGLEFLIYFQGNSAPDKSGLPSDRFSAERTGGSVSTLTIQRTQQEDSAVYLCASSLEVFGFAGGYTFGSGTRLTVV.

V and J are TRBV27 and TRBJ1-6, with a possible D match to TRBD1 (5 bases). The CDR3 has 14 amino acids. Trimming shortened V by 6 bases and J by 8 bases, and 14 bases separated the two germline ends. Germline CDR1 MNHEY, CDR2 SMNVEV (reference sequence). CDR3 DNA sequence: TGTGCCAGCAGCTCCAGGGCCGGCGATTCACCCCTCCACTTT. Residues: CASSSRAGDSPLHF.

CDR3 region: CASAQVNGREKLFF. In nucleotides, the CDR3 is TGTGCCAGCGCCCAGGTTAATGGAAGGGAAAAACTGTTTTTT. The V and J genes are TRBV2 and TRBJ1-4; D is unresolved. Germline V gene sequence: CDR1 SNHLY, CDR2 FYNNEI. Trimming shortened V by 8 bases and J by 8 bases, and 18 bases separated the two germline ends. The CDR3 spans 14 residues.

The chain links TRBV6-6 to TRBJ2-7, with 9 bases lining up with TRBD1. The CDR3 has 14 residues. In germline, CDR1 is MNHNY, CDR2 SVGAGI (reference sequence). Germline trimming cut 7 bases from V and 1 base from J; bases unmatched to any gene: 5. The CDR3 DNA reads as TGTGCCAGCACTACAGGGGGCGGGTCCTACGAGCAGTACTTC. This codes for CASTTGGGSYEQYF.

Details on this clone: An end of the junction does not agree with germline; a read error may underlie this. The gene calls are TRBV7-8 and TRBJ2-7; 13 bases line up with TRBD2. The CDR3 sequence is 17 residues long. Germline lookup yields CDR1 SGHVS and CDR2 FQNEAQ. The CDR3 DNA follows: TGTGCCAGCAGCTTAGCGGGGAGGACTAGCGGGAGAAACCACGCCCCCTTC. This translates into CASSLAGRTSGRNHAPF.

The chain uses TRBV6-2 or TRBV6-3 and TRBJ2-1, with 10 bases identical to TRBD2. This CDR3 has 15 residues. Germline CDR1 and CDR2: MNHEY and SVGEGT. The V gene end was trimmed by 5 bases and the J gene end by 0 bases; junction bases not matched to a gene: 1. The CDR3 sequence: CASSKRGGSYNEQFF. CDR3 in DNA: TGTGCCAGCAGTAAGCGGGGGGGCTCCTACAATGAGCAGTTCTTC.

This chain connects TRBV21-1 to TRBJ1-3; the table assigns TRBD1, which was not confirmed against the DNA. TRBV21-1 is marked as a pseudogene. CDR3 size: 18 residues. The CDR3 loop is CASSKVGTGGNSGNTIYF. In DNA form, the CDR3 reads TGTGCCAGCAGCAAAGTTGGGACAGGGGGAAACTCTGGAAACACCATATATTTT.

The chain uses TRBV29-1 and TRBJ2-2; 9 bases line up with TRBD1. CDR3 length: 14 residues. CDR1 SQVTM and CDR2 ANQGSEA come from the germline V gene. The junction had 8 bases not matched to a gene; V was cut back by 7 bases and J by 5 bases. CDR3 region: CSGIQGAGTGELFF. The CDR3 DNA reads TGCAGCGGTATACAGGGGGCGGGTACCGGGGAGCTGTTTTTT.

This chain uses TRBV3-1 (or the pseudogene TRBV3-2) with TRBJ1-6; D possibly corresponds to TRBD1 (5 bases). The CDR3 extends over 12 amino acids. The germline V and J ends were trimmed by 3 bases and 10 bases, with 7 bases remaining between them. CDR1 is LGHDT, CDR2 YNNKEL, per germline (reference sequence). CDR3 nucleotide sequence: TGTGCCAGCAGCCAGGGGCGGTCACCCCTCCACTTT. Amino acids: CASSQGRSPLHF.

This sequence joins TRBV11-3 and TRBJ2-3; 14 bases are shared with TRBD2. Germline trimming cut 5 bases from V and 5 bases from J; bases unmatched to any gene: 6. There are 16 residues in the CDR3. In germline, CDR1 is SGHNT, CDR2 YENEEA. This CDR3 reads CASSMGLAGARDTQYF. The CDR3 nucleotides are TGTGCCAGCAGCATGGGACTAGCGGGAGCCCGAGATACGCAGTATTTT.

V gene TRBV4-1 combines with J gene TRBJ2-7; 9 bases agree with TRBD1. Trimming took 0 bases from V and 1 from J; bases not matched to a gene: 22. Germline values: CDR1 MGHRA, CDR2 YSYEKL. CDR3 length: 22 amino acids. CDR3 coding DNA: TGCGCCAGCAGCCAAGATTGGGCTGGGGACAGGGTCGGGGACCGGGCTTCCTACGAGCAGTACTTC. Its protein product is CASSQDWAGDRVGDRASYEQYF.

The gene calls are TRBV12-2 and TRBJ2-7; the DNA was not compared with TRBD2, the D call given in the table. TRBV12-2 is recorded as a pseudogene. The CDR3 is made up of 17 amino acids. Written as DNA, the CDR3 is TGTGCAAGTCGCTTCCCCACGACTAGCGGGTCCTCCTACGAGCAGTACTTC. It specifies CASRFPTTSGSSYEQYF.

This clone was counted once. For the CDR3, the DNA is TGTGCCAGTAGGAAAGGACAGGCCTCTGGAAACACCATATATTTT. Translating it yields CASRKGQASGNTIYF. This chain connects TRBV19 to TRBJ1-3; 7 bases fit TRBD1. The CDR3 extends over 15 amino acids. Germline V gives CDR1 LNHDA, CDR2 SQIVND (reference sequence). After removal of 6 bases from V and 0 bases from J, the junction contained 5 bases not matched to a gene.

This chain joins TRBV5-5 and TRBJ2-2; D unclear. With 4 bases removed from V and 1 base from J, the gap between germline ends came to 14 bases. This CDR3 has 16 amino acids. From germline, CDR1 is SGHKS and CDR2 YYEKEE (reference sequence). DNA of the CDR3: TGTGCCAGCAGCCCGGGTTACGGGTGGAACACCGGGGAGCTGTTTTTT. Translated, it gives CASSPGYGWNTGELFF.

This clone came up once. The chain joins TRBV28 to TRBJ1-1, with no clear D. Germline V lookup: CDR1 MDHEN, CDR2 SYDVKM. The CDR3 extends over 15 amino acids. Trimming stripped 2 bases from V and 4 bases from J, with 14 bases between. The DNA for the CDR3 is TGTGCCAGCAGTTTAAGAATCGGGATAGGCACTGAAGCTTTCTTT. Translation gives CASSLRIGIGTEAFF.

The V and J genes are TRBV6-5 and TRBJ1-6; D ambiguous. CDR1 and CDR2 (germline): MNHEY, SVGAGI. The CDR3 extends over 16 amino acids. V shed 0 bases and J shed 7 bases, with 13 bases lying between them. CDR3 bases: TGTGCCAGCAGTTACTCGGCACGAGGATTAAATTCACCCCTCCACTTT. As protein: CASSYSARGLNSPLHF.

CDR3 loop: CASSGQSMNTEAFF. CDR3 in DNA: TGTGCCAGCAGCGGTCAGTCAATGAACACTGAAGCTTTCTTT. This rearrangement joins TRBV5-4 to TRBJ1-1; unclear D gene. Germline V gene lookup returns CDR1 SGHNT and CDR2 YYREEE (reference sequence). Trimming took off 4 bases at V and 0 bases at J, with 10 bases between the two ends. This CDR3 contains 14 residues.

This chain connects TRBV18 to TRBJ1-2; 7 nucleotides match TRBD1. With 2 bases clipped from V and 8 bases from J, the junction kept 5 bases outside the gene matches. Per germline, CDR1 KGHSH and CDR2 LQKENI. CDR3 length: 13 amino acids. CDR3 sequence: CASSPETGLGYTF. Here the CDR3 DNA reads TGTGCCAGCTCACCAGAGACAGGGTTGGGCTACACCTTC.

This clone was seen a few times. J is TRBJ2-3 and V is TRBV2; D might be TRBD1 (6 bases). Looked up from germline, CDR1 is SNHLY and CDR2 is FYNNEI. The CDR3 extends over 12 amino acids. Trimming removed 6 bases at V and 8 bases at J, with 12 bases between. CDR3 loop: CASRSGGPTQYF. The DNA for the CDR3 is TGTGCCAGCAGGAGTGGGGGCCCTACGCAGTATTTT.

The V call is TRBV7-2, the J call TRBJ1-2; TRBD1 is a possible D gene (6 bases). Germline loops: CDR1 SGHTA, CDR2 FQGNSA. CDR3 size: 14 residues. The germline V and J ends were trimmed by 5 bases and 7 bases, with 17 bases remaining between them. The CDR3 sequence is CASSLGWGRRGYTF. The CDR3 coding sequence is TGTGCCAGCAGCCTAGGTTGGGGGCGGCGTGGCTACACCTTC.

The chain combines TRBV2 with TRBJ2-1, with no clear D. CDR3 length equals 13 residues. V lost 1 base and J 4 bases, leaving 5 bases between the germline ends. The germline CDR1 and CDR2 sequences are SNHLY and FYNNEI. The CDR3 spells CASSEGRYNEQFF. In nucleotides, the CDR3 is TGTGCCAGCAGTGAAGGCAGATACAATGAGCAGTTCTTC.